The rows below give T cell receptor beta chains drawn from one sample of a study of blood T cells in healthy people across ages. Each CDR3 protein gets one entry after TCRdb re-called the 5' RACE reads with MiXCR. The sample has about 760,000 distinct CDR3 sequences; 56% are singletons. Sequenced input: blood. The receptors originated from a middle-aged man in good health. Each CDR3 is given with its conserved first and last residue. The D gene is left open where the match is weak. Not all rows give a size; the values are once, few, many and, for expanded clones, a class.

d_gene: TRBD2; j_gene: TRBJ2-1; v_gene: TRBV3-1; abundance: NA; CDR3nt: TGTGCCAGCAGCCATAGCGGGAGGACCTACAATGAGCAGTTCTTC; CDR3aa: CASSHSGRTYNEQFF
d_gene: NA; j_gene: TRBJ2-1; v_gene: TRBV20-1; abundance: once; CDR3nt: TGCAGTGCCCTCCAACAGGGAAATGAGCAGTTCTTC; CDR3aa: CSALQQGNEQFF
d_gene: NA; j_gene: TRBJ2-5; v_gene: TRBV6-5; abundance: NA; CDR3nt: TGTGCCAGCAGTTACCAAATGGTGGGGGCCAGCCAAGAGACCCAGTACTTC; CDR3aa: CASSYQMVGASQETQYF
d_gene: NA; j_gene: TRBJ2-5; v_gene: TRBV15; abundance: NA; CDR3nt: TGTGCCACCAGCACAACTTCAGAGACCCAGTACTTC; CDR3aa: CATSTTSETQYF
d_gene: NA; j_gene: TRBJ1-5; v_gene: TRBV12-3/TRBV12-4; abundance: NA; CDR3nt: TGTGCCAGCAGCCTAGCGGGATGGGGGGGCAATCAGCCCCAGCATTTT; CDR3aa: CASSLAGWGGNQPQHF
d_gene: TRBD2; j_gene: TRBJ2-3; v_gene: TRBV6-5; abundance: NA; CDR3nt: TGTGCCAGCAGTTACCGGGGGGTTACAGGCACAGATACGCAGTATTTT; CDR3aa: CASSYRGVTGTDTQYF
d_gene: NA; j_gene: TRBJ2-1; v_gene: TRBV28; abundance: few; CDR3nt: TGTGCCAGCAGCCTCGTGGACTCTAGTAAGTGGGATGAGCAGTTCTTC; CDR3aa: CASSLVDSSKWDEQFF
d_gene: TRBD2; j_gene: TRBJ2-1; v_gene: TRBV27; abundance: NA; CDR3nt: TGTGCCAGCAGTTTATTGAACGCGGGGGTTTTTAACAATGAGCAGTTCTTC; CDR3aa: CASSLLNAGVFNNEQFF
d_gene: TRBD1; j_gene: TRBJ1-2; v_gene: TRBV7-3; abundance: NA; CDR3nt: TGTACCAGCAGCTTCACCGGACAGGGTGATGGCTACACCTTC; CDR3aa: CTSSFTGQGDGYTF
d_gene: TRBD2; j_gene: TRBJ2-1; v_gene: TRBV19; abundance: few; CDR3nt: TGTGCCAGTAGTCAACTAGCGGGTAACAATGAGCAGTTCTTC; CDR3aa: CASSQLAGNNEQFF
d_gene: TRBD2; j_gene: TRBJ2-5; v_gene: TRBV24-1; abundance: NA; CDR3nt: TGTGCCACCAGTGATTTGGCTGTGGGACTAGCGGGAGTTCAGACCCAGTACTTC; CDR3aa: CATSDLAVGLAGVQTQYF
d_gene: TRBD1; j_gene: TRBJ1-2; v_gene: TRBV6-5; abundance: NA; CDR3nt: TGTGCCAGCAGTCCTCCAGACAGGGCCGATATAAATGGCTACACCTTC; CDR3aa: CASSPPDRADINGYTF
d_gene: NA; j_gene: TRBJ2-3; v_gene: TRBV29-1; abundance: few; CDR3nt: TGCAGCGCCAGACCTGGCACAGATACGCAGTATTTT; CDR3aa: CSARPGTDTQYF
d_gene: NA; j_gene: TRBJ1-2; v_gene: TRBV7-9; abundance: NA; CDR3nt: TGTGCCAGCAGCTTTGAGTTGCAGTCCTTCTATGGCTACACCTTC; CDR3aa: CASSFELQSFYGYTF
d_gene: TRBD1; j_gene: TRBJ2-7; v_gene: TRBV12-3/TRBV12-4; abundance: NA; CDR3nt: TGTGCCAGCAGTTTATCCCTAGGACAGGTCCAAGGGTACGAGCAGTACTTC; CDR3aa: CASSLSLGQVQGYEQYF
d_gene: NA; j_gene: TRBJ2-7; v_gene: TRBV7-9; abundance: NA; CDR3nt: TGTGCCAGCAGCTTATCGGGGGATTACGAGCAGTACTTC; CDR3aa: CASSLSGDYEQYF
d_gene: TRBD1; j_gene: TRBJ1-2; v_gene: TRBV6-1; abundance: NA; CDR3nt: TGTGCCAGCAGGGACAGGGGTAACTATGGCTACACCTTC; CDR3aa: CASRDRGNYGYTF
d_gene: NA; j_gene: TRBJ1-2; v_gene: TRBV20-1; abundance: few; CDR3nt: TGCAGTGCCCCGGCCGAGGGGACTCCCTATGGCTACACCTTC; CDR3aa: CSAPAEGTPYGYTF
d_gene: NA; j_gene: TRBJ1-4; v_gene: TRBV20-1; abundance: NA; CDR3nt: TGCAGTGCTAGAGGACAGCCTAATGAAAAACTGTTTTTT; CDR3aa: CSARGQPNEKLFF
d_gene: NA; j_gene: TRBJ1-2; v_gene: TRBV10-3; abundance: NA; CDR3nt: TGTGCCATCCGAAAGGACCAATATGGCTACACCTTC; CDR3aa: CAIRKDQYGYTF
d_gene: TRBD1; j_gene: TRBJ2-2; v_gene: TRBV20-1; abundance: NA; CDR3nt: TGCAGTGCAGTAGGACAGGGGTCGGACACCGGGGAGCTGTTTTTT; CDR3aa: CSAVGQGSDTGELFF
d_gene: NA; j_gene: TRBJ1-4; v_gene: TRBV18; abundance: once; CDR3nt: TGTGCCAGCTCACCGGAGCTGAGGGGTGAAAAACTGTTTTTT; CDR3aa: CASSPELRGEKLFF
d_gene: NA; j_gene: TRBJ2-2; v_gene: TRBV28; abundance: NA; CDR3nt: TGTGCCAGCAGTTTATCCGGGGGCGGCTATGCCGGGGAGCTGTTTTTT; CDR3aa: CASSLSGGGYAGELFF
d_gene: NA; j_gene: TRBJ2-7; v_gene: TRBV5-6; abundance: once; CDR3nt: TGTGCCAGCAGCTTGAGAGACCTTACCTACGAGCAGTACTTC; CDR3aa: CASSLRDLTYEQYF
d_gene: TRBD1; j_gene: TRBJ1-2; v_gene: TRBV29-1; abundance: NA; CDR3nt: TGCAGCGTTCGACAGGGGTATAGCTACACCTTC; CDR3aa: CSVRQGYSYTF
d_gene: NA; j_gene: TRBJ1-4; v_gene: TRBV4-2; abundance: NA; CDR3nt: TGTGCCAGCAGCCAAAACCTTAGGACAATAACTCTACCCCTGTTTTTT; CDR3aa: CASSQNLRTITLPLFF
d_gene: NA; j_gene: TRBJ2-3; v_gene: TRBV5-1; abundance: NA; CDR3nt: TGCGCCAGCAGCTTGGTTAGTGGGGATGAACCAGATACGCAGTATTTT; CDR3aa: CASSLVSGDEPDTQYF
d_gene: TRBD2; j_gene: TRBJ2-1; v_gene: TRBV29-1; abundance: many; CDR3nt: TGCAGCGTTCCTCCGGGACTAGCCGGTGGCAATGAGCAGTTCTTC; CDR3aa: CSVPPGLAGGNEQFF
d_gene: TRBD2; j_gene: TRBJ2-3; v_gene: TRBV4-3; abundance: NA; CDR3nt: TGCGCCAGCAGCCAAGATTCCAGACTAGCGGGAGGTGTAGATACGCAGTATTTT; CDR3aa: CASSQDSRLAGGVDTQYF
d_gene: NA; j_gene: TRBJ2-4; v_gene: TRBV5-6; abundance: few; CDR3nt: TGTGCCAGCAGCCCGACCGGGCGCGCGGGCATTCAGTACTTC; CDR3aa: CASSPTGRAGIQYF
d_gene: TRBD1; j_gene: TRBJ1-2; v_gene: TRBV5-1; abundance: few; CDR3nt: TGCGCCAGCAGCCTACAAGGACAGGCCTATGGCTACACCTTC; CDR3aa: CASSLQGQAYGYTF
d_gene: NA; j_gene: TRBJ2-4; v_gene: TRBV10-3; abundance: NA; CDR3nt: TGTGCCACTCAGGGGTCAATAGCCAAAAACATTCAGTACTTC; CDR3aa: CATQGSIAKNIQYF
d_gene: NA; j_gene: TRBJ2-7; v_gene: TRBV27; abundance: NA; CDR3nt: TGTGCCAGCAGTTTATCGACCGCCCGAAGCGGCCCAGACTACGAGCAGTACTTC; CDR3aa: CASSLSTARSGPDYEQYF
d_gene: TRBD1; j_gene: TRBJ2-1; v_gene: TRBV7-2; abundance: NA; CDR3nt: TGTGCCAGCAGCTTAGTAGGACAGGGGGCAGGGAATGAGCAGTTCTTC; CDR3aa: CASSLVGQGAGNEQFF
d_gene: TRBD1; j_gene: TRBJ1-1; v_gene: TRBV19; abundance: NA; CDR3nt: TGTGCCAGTAGTAGCCCAGGGGGAATGAACACTGAAGCTTTCTTT; CDR3aa: CASSSPGGMNTEAFF
d_gene: NA; j_gene: TRBJ2-3; v_gene: TRBV20-1; abundance: NA; CDR3nt: TGCAGTGCCCAGAGCTCGCTCAGCACAGATACGCAGTATTTT; CDR3aa: CSAQSSLSTDTQYF
d_gene: NA; j_gene: TRBJ2-5; v_gene: TRBV7-8; abundance: NA; CDR3nt: TGTGCCAGCAGCCACCCGGACAGACAAGAGACCCAGTACTTC; CDR3aa: CASSHPDRQETQYF
d_gene: NA; j_gene: TRBJ2-6; v_gene: TRBV28; abundance: once; CDR3nt: TGTGCCAGCGGGAGGCCTGGGGCCAACGTCCTGACTTTC; CDR3aa: CASGRPGANVLTF
d_gene: TRBD2; j_gene: TRBJ2-6; v_gene: TRBV7-9; abundance: NA; CDR3nt: TGTGCCAGCAGCGCGGGACTAGCGGGAGGCCTAACGCCTACCTCTGGGGCCTACGTCCTGACTTTC; CDR3aa: CASSAGLAGGLTPTSGAYVLTF
d_gene: NA; j_gene: TRBJ2-7; v_gene: TRBV29-1; abundance: many; CDR3nt: TGCAGCGTGGGCCCTAGGGCAGCCAACTACGAGCAGTACTTC; CDR3aa: CSVGPRAANYEQYF
d_gene: TRBD2; j_gene: TRBJ2-4; v_gene: TRBV29-1; abundance: few; CDR3nt: TGCAGCGTTCGGACAGGGACTCTAGCGGGAGGGAAAAACATTCAGTACTTC; CDR3aa: CSVRTGTLAGGKNIQYF
d_gene: NA; j_gene: TRBJ2-7; v_gene: TRBV7-2; abundance: NA; CDR3nt: TGTGCCAGCAGCTTAACTTATTGGACTGATACCTACGAGCAGTACTTC; CDR3aa: CASSLTYWTDTYEQYF
d_gene: NA; j_gene: TRBJ2-3; v_gene: TRBV12-3/TRBV12-4; abundance: NA; CDR3nt: TGTGCCAGCAGCCACTCAGGCGGGGATACGCAGTATTTT; CDR3aa: CASSHSGGDTQYF
d_gene: TRBD1; j_gene: TRBJ2-6; v_gene: TRBV6-1; abundance: NA; CDR3nt: TGTGCCAGCAGACCTGACAGGGCTGGGGCCAACGTCCTGACTTTC; CDR3aa: CASRPDRAGANVLTF
d_gene: NA; j_gene: TRBJ2-5; v_gene: TRBV20-1; abundance: NA; CDR3nt: TGCAGTGCTACCCCGGACCCCTCGAATGAGCAGTACTTC; CDR3aa: CSATPDPSNEQYF
d_gene: NA; j_gene: TRBJ2-7; v_gene: TRBV28; abundance: NA; CDR3nt: TGTGCCAGCAGTTTATTTGGGGATCTACTGGAGCAGTACTTC; CDR3aa: CASSLFGDLLEQYF
d_gene: NA; j_gene: TRBJ1-2; v_gene: TRBV4-3; abundance: NA; CDR3nt: TGCGCCAGCAGCCTACAGGATGGGCACTATGGCTACACCTTC; CDR3aa: CASSLQDGHYGYTF
d_gene: TRBD2; j_gene: TRBJ2-5; v_gene: TRBV9; abundance: NA; CDR3nt: TGTGCCAGCAGCGTTACTAGCGGGAGGCCGTTGGAGCAGTACTTC; CDR3aa: CASSVTSGRPLEQYF
d_gene: TRBD1; j_gene: TRBJ2-1; v_gene: TRBV7-9; abundance: NA; CDR3nt: TGTGCCAGCAGCAGACTCGACAGGGGCTACAATGAGCAGTTCTTC; CDR3aa: CASSRLDRGYNEQFF
d_gene: NA; j_gene: TRBJ2-3; v_gene: TRBV5-1; abundance: few; CDR3nt: TGCGCCAGCAGCTTGAATGGTGAACCAGATACGCAGTATTTT; CDR3aa: CASSLNGEPDTQYF
d_gene: NA; j_gene: TRBJ2-3; v_gene: TRBV5-1; abundance: NA; CDR3nt: TGCGCCAGCAGCCCAAGACAGATTACAGATACGCAGTATTTT; CDR3aa: CASSPRQITDTQYF
d_gene: TRBD1; j_gene: TRBJ1-2; v_gene: TRBV12-3/TRBV12-4; abundance: NA; CDR3nt: TGTGCCAGCAGCCGGACAGGGTTCGGGTCTCATGGCTACACCTTC; CDR3aa: CASSRTGFGSHGYTF
d_gene: NA; j_gene: TRBJ2-1; v_gene: TRBV7-3; abundance: NA; CDR3nt: TGTGCCAGCAGCTTAATTGGGGGTCTGGGCGATGAGCAGTTCTTC; CDR3aa: CASSLIGGLGDEQFF
d_gene: TRBD1; j_gene: TRBJ2-1; v_gene: TRBV7-6; abundance: once; CDR3nt: TGTGCCAGCAGTATAGTAGGGACAGGGGACAATGAGCAGTTCTTC; CDR3aa: CASSIVGTGDNEQFF
d_gene: NA; j_gene: TRBJ2-5; v_gene: TRBV11-3; abundance: NA; CDR3nt: TGTGCCAGCAGCTTAATAGGGGTGGGGAAAGAGACCCAGTACTTC; CDR3aa: CASSLIGVGKETQYF